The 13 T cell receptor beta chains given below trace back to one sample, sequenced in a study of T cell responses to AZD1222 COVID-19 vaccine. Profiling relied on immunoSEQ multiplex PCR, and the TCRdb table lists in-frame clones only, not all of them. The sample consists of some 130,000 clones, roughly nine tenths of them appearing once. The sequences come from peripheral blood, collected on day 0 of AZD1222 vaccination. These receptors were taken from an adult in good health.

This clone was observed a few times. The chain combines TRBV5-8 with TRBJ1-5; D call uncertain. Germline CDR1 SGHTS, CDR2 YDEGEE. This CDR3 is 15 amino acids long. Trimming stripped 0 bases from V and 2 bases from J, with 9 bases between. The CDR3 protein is CASSLVLVCNQPQHF. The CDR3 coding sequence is TGTGCCAGCAGCTTGGTCCTGGTCTGCAATCAGCCCCAGCATTTT.

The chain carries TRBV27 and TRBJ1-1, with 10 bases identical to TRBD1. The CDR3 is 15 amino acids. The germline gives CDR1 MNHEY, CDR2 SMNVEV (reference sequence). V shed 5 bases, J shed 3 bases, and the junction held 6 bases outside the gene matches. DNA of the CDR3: TGTGCCAGCAGTCGACGGACAGGGGGGGACACTGAAGCTTTCTTT. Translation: CASSRRTGGDTEAFF.

CDR3 sequence: CASSPPRWGQEETEAFF. CDR3 nucleotide sequence: TGTGCCAGCAGCCCACCGCGGTGGGGGCAGGAGGAGACTGAAGCTTTCTTT. The chain joins TRBV7-9 to TRBJ1-1, with a tentative D call TRBD1 (6 bases). V lost 5 bases and J lost 5, with 24 bases in between. The germline V gene has CDR1 SEHNR and CDR2 FQNEAQ (reference sequence). There are 17 residues in the CDR3.

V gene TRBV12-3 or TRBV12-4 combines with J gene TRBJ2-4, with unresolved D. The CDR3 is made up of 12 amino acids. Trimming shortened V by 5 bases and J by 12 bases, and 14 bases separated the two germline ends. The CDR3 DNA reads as TGTGCCAGCAGTCCCACTGGCAGTTCTCAGTACTTC. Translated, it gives CASSPTGSSQYF.

CDR3 protein: CSVGGLDYNEQFF. Here the CDR3 DNA reads TGCAGCGTTGGGGGACTAGACTACAATGAGCAGTTCTTC. This sequence joins TRBV29-1 and TRBJ2-1, with 8 nucleotides matching TRBD2. The CDR3 is 13 residues long. V lost 4 bases to trimming and J lost 3 bases; unmatched junction nucleotides: 2. Germline V gene data show CDR1 as SQVTM and CDR2 as ANQGSEA.

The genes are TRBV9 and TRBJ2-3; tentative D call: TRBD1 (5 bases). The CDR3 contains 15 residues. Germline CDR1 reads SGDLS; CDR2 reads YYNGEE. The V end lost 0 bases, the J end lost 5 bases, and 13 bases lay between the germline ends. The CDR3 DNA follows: TGTGCCAGCAGCGTAGGGCAGTGGCAGGGAGATACGCAGTATTTT. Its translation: CASSVGQWQGDTQYF.

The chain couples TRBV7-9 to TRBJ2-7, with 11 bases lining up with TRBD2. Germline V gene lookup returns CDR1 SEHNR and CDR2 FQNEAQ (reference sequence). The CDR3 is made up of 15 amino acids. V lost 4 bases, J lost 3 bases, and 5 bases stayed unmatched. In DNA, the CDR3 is TGTGCCAGCAGCTCGGGACTAGCGGCCATCTACGAGCAGTACTTC. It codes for CASSSGLAAIYEQYF.

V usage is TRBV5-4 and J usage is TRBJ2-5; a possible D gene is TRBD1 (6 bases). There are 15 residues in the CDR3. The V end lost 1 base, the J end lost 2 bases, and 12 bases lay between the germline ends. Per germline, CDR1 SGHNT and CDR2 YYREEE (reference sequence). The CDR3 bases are TGTGCCAGCAGCTTGAGGGCGAGGGGGCAAGAGACCCAGTACTTC. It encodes CASSLRARGQETQYF.

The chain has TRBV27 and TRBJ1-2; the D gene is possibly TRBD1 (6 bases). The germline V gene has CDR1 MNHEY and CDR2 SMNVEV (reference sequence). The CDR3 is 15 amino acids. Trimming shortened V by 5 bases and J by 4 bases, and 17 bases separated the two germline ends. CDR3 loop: CASSNSGAPSYGYTF. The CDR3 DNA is TGTGCCAGCAGTAACTCAGGGGCTCCCTCCTATGGCTACACCTTC.

Here the CDR3 reads CASSYARQGAQYF. The CDR3 DNA sequence: TGTGCCAGCAGTTACGCACGACAGGGAGCGCAGTACTTC. The J gene is TRBJ2-7, the V gene TRBV6-5; 7 nucleotides align to TRBD1. J gave up 9 bases and V 2 bases, and 7 bases lay outside the gene matches. This CDR3 is 13 amino acids long. Germline V gene lookup returns CDR1 MNHEY and CDR2 SVGAGI.

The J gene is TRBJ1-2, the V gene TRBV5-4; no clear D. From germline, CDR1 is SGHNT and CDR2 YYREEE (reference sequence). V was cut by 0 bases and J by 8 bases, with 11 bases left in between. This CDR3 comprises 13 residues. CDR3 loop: CASSLDRSRGYTF. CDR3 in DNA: TGTGCCAGCAGCTTGGACCGGTCACGGGGCTACACCTTC.

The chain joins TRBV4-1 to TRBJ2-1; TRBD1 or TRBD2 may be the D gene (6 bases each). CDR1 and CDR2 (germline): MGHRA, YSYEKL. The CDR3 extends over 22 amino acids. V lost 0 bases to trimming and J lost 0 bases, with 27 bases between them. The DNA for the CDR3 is TGCGCCAGCAGCCAAGATCGAAGGGGCGGGTCCGGGGGCGGTCCCTCCTACAATGAGCAGTTCTTC. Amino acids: CASSQDRRGGSGGGPSYNEQFF.

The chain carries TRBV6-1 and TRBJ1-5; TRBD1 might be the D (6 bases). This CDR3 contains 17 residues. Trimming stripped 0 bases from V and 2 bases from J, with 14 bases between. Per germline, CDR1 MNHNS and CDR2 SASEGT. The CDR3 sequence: CASSEAEQGWGNQPQHF. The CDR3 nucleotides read TGTGCCAGCAGTGAAGCAGAACAGGGATGGGGCAATCAGCCCCAGCATTTT.